The clone carrying this T cell receptor (beta chain) was counted only a few times. Its cognate antigen is unknown. The data are from a study of vaccination and CD4 T cells after COVID-19. Background on the study: Samples taken post-COVID came a median 101 days after diagnosis, ranging from 35 to 161. Control cultures were supplied with a CEFX pool, an HIV-1 Nef pool, or no peptide at all.

Oncomine TCR Beta short-read sequencing was applied to DNA from cultured CD4+ T cells. It was from cultured CD4+ T cells that genomic DNA was extracted. TCRdb independently ran MiXCR on the PCR reads; one entry per CDR3 protein. Among 20,000 to 25,000 distinct CDR3 sequences listed, about 39% were seen once. Treatment meaning: approximately nine-day PBMC culture with coronavirus spike peptide pools or control peptides (ViraFEST assay). Per germline, CDR1 LNHDA and CDR2 SQIVND (reference sequence). V gave up 4 bases and J gave up 7 bases, with 14 bases separating them. CDR3 length equals 14 residues. The sequenced sample was CD4+ T cells from blood, cultured in vitro. This TCR came from a human donor who had recovered from COVID-19. The rearrangement links TRBV19 to TRBJ1-5; D uncertain. As DNA, the CDR3 is TGTGCCAGTAGTACTCGGACCCAAGGCCAGCCCCAGCATTTT. This gives the protein CASSTRTQGQPQHF.